This T cell receptor beta chain was identified during a study of memory CD4+ T cells and cytomegalovirus serostatus. Study at large: This sample comes from healthy Belgian adults, 9 CMV seropositive, some 22 seronegative.

The CDR3 is made up of 13 amino acids. The V gene end was trimmed by 5 bases and the J gene end by 13 bases; junction bases not matched to a gene: 15. Looked up from germline, CDR1 is SQVTM and CDR2 is ANQGSEA. Broader study findings: Each of 65 to 70 CMV-associated TCRbeta sequences occurred in one to five individuals.

Worth noting for this clone: Its target is not known.

TCRdb's table, derived via immunoSEQ multiplex PCR, lists solely in-frame clones and lacks some. Here the sample spans just under 95,000 clones, 80% being singletons. Single viable CD3+CD4+CD8-CD45RO+ cells were sorted as the memory CD4+ T cells. The source material was memory CD4+ T cells from blood. V usage is TRBV29-1 and J usage is TRBJ1-2; TRBD1 matches 8 bases. This receptor was obtained from an adult in good health and CMV-seropositive. CDR3 region: CSVRNQDRVYGTF. CDR3 in DNA: TGCAGCGTTCGGAACCAGGACAGGGTTTACGGCACCTTC.